These 2 T cell receptor beta chains came from one sample sequenced in a study of CXCR3-negative and CXCR3-positive naive CD8 T cells. The TRB libraries of cDNA were built by UMI-labeled 5' RACE. Reanalyzing the 5' RACE reads, TCRdb keeps one entry per CDR3 protein, without DNA. The repertoire table contains about 30,000 distinct CDR3 sequences. What was sequenced was memory CD8+ T cells from blood. The origin of the receptors is a human donor in good health. Some clones in this sample may be carry-over from other donors' samples.

This chain connects TRBV20-1 to TRBJ2-1. Germline V CDR1 and CDR2: DFQATT, SNEGSKA (reference sequence). CDR3 length: 14 amino acids. The chain's CDR3 is CSASNLGAYNEQFF.

The CDR3 loop reads CASSLDQGYTGELFF. This chain links TRBV5-4 with TRBJ2-2. CDR1 and CDR2 (germline): SGHNT, YYREEE (reference sequence). This CDR3 has 15 amino acids.